The 7 T cell receptor beta chains given below trace back to one sample, sequenced in a study of radiotherapy plus CTLA-4 blockade in lung cancer (dated by TCRdb to about 2018). Receptors were amplified or captured by the immunoSEQ multiplex PCR assay. TCRdb limited this immuneACCESS table to in-frame rearrangements with V and J called. A share of clones is missing; checked studies link under half to unresolved V genes, and the rest is unexplained. The sample contains 40,000 to 50,000 clones, approximately 85% of them found a single time. 2.5% to 4% of the sample is in the top ten clones. The sample in question was peripheral blood, obtained from a patient treated with radiotherapy plus ipilimumab. Receptors were obtained from a human donor with non-small cell lung cancer who had stable disease on radiotherapy plus ipilimumab.

The J gene is TRBJ2-3, the V gene TRBV6-1, with D perhaps matching TRBD1 (5 bases). The V end was cut by 1 base, the J end by 3 bases, with 11 bases between. CDR1 and CDR2 (germline): MNHNS, SASEGT. CDR3 length equals 15 residues. Written as DNA, the CDR3 is TGTGCCAGCAGTGAAGTAGGACAAGTGACAGATACGCAGTATTTT. This codes for CASSEVGQVTDTQYF.

The chain recombines TRBV9 with TRBJ2-4; maybe TRBD1 (6 bases). Germline values: CDR1 SGDLS, CDR2 YYNGEE. The CDR3 is 15 amino acids. The V gene lost 3 bases and the J gene lost 3 bases, with 13 bases spanning the gap. The CDR3 is CASSGGGAGKNIQYF. CDR3 nucleotides: TGTGCCAGCAGCGGAGGGGGTGCGGGCAAAAACATTCAGTACTTC.

A remark on this clone: Other nucleotide sequences in the sample specify the same CDR3. CDR3 DNA: TGTGCCAGCAGCTTAGATCGCGGTTCCTACAATGAGCAGTTCTTC. It encodes CASSLDRGSYNEQFF. The chain recombines TRBV7-2 with TRBJ2-1; no clear D. With 1 base removed from V and 1 base from J, the gap between germline ends came to 8 bases. This CDR3 has 15 amino acids. Germline assignment: CDR1 SGHTA and CDR2 FQGNSA.

By share of the sample, this clone is medium-sized (0.01 to 0.1%). V is TRBV29-1 and J is TRBJ2-7, with D possibly TRBD2 on 5 matching bases. Trimming removed 6 bases at V and 3 bases at J, with 9 bases between. The CDR3 has 11 residues. The germline CDR1 and CDR2 sequences are SQVTM and ANQGSEA. The CDR3 region is CSVELGYEQYF. The CDR3 coding sequence is TGCAGCGTCGAACTAGGCTACGAGCAGTACTTC.

This clone was seen a single time. The rearrangement joins TRBV2 to TRBJ2-5; 8 bases match TRBD1. The DNA end favors TRBJ2-7, so the J call may be wrong. The germline CDR1 and CDR2 sequences are SNHLY and FYNNEI. The CDR3 sequence is 13 residues long. The CDR3 is CASSARGRHEQYF. Written as DNA, the CDR3 is TGTGCCAGCAGTGCCAGGGGGCGCCACGAGCAGTACTTC.

The rearrangement uses TRBV28 and TRBJ2-5, with 9 nucleotides matching TRBD1. CDR3 size: 15 residues. V shed 3 bases and J 9 bases; nucleotides not matched to a gene: 11. The V gene's germline CDR1 is MDHEN and CDR2 SYDVKM. The CDR3 DNA reads as TGTGCCAGCAGTTTTACCCCGGACAGGGGTTGGGCCCAGTACTTC. Translated: CASSFTPDRGWAQYF.

This chain joins TRBV10-3 and TRBJ1-5, with TRBD1 matching over 10 bases. The V gene's germline CDR1 is ENHRY and CDR2 SYGVKD. Trimming took 6 bases from V and 1 from J; bases not matched to a gene: 0. This CDR3 has 14 amino acids. In DNA, the CDR3 is TGTGCCATCAGGGGACAGGGGAGCAATCAGCCCCAGCATTTT. Protein: CAIRGQGSNQPQHF.